This T cell receptor beta chain was observed in a study of control samples from healthy donors and cancer patients. The V gene's germline CDR1 is KGHSH and CDR2 LQKENI. The V gene end was trimmed by 6 bases and the J gene end by 8 bases; junction bases not matched to a gene: 6. The CDR3 spans 13 residues. The table came from immunoSEQ multiplex PCR; TCRdb's copy has only in-frame clones and leaves some out. The sample records 190,000 or so clones, approximately 95% being singletons. The TCR sequence derives from a man aged 18-30 years in good health. This chain uses TRBV18 with TRBJ2-1; TRBD2 aligns across 8 bases. What was sequenced was blood. Here the CDR3 reads CASSPGTSDEQFF. The CDR3 DNA follows: TGTGCCAGCTCTCCCGGGACTAGTGATGAGCAGTTCTTC.